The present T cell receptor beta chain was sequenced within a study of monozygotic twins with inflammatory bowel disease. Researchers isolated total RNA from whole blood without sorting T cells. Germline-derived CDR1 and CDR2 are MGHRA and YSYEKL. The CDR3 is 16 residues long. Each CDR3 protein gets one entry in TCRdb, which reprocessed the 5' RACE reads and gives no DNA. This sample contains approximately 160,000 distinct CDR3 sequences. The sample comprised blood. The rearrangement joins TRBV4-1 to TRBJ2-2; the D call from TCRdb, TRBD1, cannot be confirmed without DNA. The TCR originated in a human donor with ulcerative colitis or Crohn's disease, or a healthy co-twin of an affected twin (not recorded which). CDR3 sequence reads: CASSPGTQKRTGELFF.